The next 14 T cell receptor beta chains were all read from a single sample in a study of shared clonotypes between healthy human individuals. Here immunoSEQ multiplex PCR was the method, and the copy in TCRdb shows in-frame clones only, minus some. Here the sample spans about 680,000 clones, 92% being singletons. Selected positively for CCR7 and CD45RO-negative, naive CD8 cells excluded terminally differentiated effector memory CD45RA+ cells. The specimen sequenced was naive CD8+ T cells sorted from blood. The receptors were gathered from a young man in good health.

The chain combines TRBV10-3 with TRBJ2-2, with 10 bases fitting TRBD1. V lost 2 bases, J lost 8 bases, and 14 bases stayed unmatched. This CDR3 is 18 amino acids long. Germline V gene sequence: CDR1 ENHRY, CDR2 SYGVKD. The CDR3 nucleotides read TGTGCCATCAGTGAGCCGCCGGCCGGGACAGGGGCAGATGGGGAGCTGTTTTTT. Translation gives CAISEPPAGTGADGELFF.

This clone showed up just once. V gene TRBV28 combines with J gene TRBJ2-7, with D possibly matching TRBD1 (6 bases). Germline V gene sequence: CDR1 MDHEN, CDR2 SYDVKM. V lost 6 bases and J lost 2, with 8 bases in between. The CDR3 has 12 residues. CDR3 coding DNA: TGTGCCAGCAGCGACAGGACCTACGAGCAGTACTTC. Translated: CASSDRTYEQYF.

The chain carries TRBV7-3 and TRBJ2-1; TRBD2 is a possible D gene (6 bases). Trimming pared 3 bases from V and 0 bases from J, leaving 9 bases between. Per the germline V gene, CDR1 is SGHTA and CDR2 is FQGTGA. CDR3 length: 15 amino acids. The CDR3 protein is CASSFVADSYNEQFF. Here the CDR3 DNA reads TGTGCCAGCAGCTTTGTAGCGGACTCCTACAATGAGCAGTTCTTC. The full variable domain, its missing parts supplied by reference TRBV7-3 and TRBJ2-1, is GAGVSQTPSNKVTEKGKYVELRCDPISGHTALYWYRQSLGQGPEFLIYFQGTGAADDSGLPNDRFFAVRPEGSVSTLKIQRTERGDSAVYLCASSFVADSYNEQFFGPGTRLTVL.

CDR3 in DNA: TGTGCCAGTACTATCCGGGACAGGGTCGGAGAGACCCAGTACTTC. Its protein product is CASTIRDRVGETQYF. The V gene is TRBV19, the J gene TRBJ2-5; 9 positions match TRBD1. Germline trimming cut 7 bases from V and 4 bases from J; bases unmatched to any gene: 10. The CDR3 has 15 residues. From germline, CDR1 is LNHDA and CDR2 SQIVND (reference sequence).

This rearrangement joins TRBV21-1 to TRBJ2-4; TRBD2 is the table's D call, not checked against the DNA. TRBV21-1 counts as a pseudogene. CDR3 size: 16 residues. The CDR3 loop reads CASSITRLLAKNIQYF. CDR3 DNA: TGTGCCAGCTCCATAACCAGACTTCTAGCCAAAAACATTCAGTACTTC.

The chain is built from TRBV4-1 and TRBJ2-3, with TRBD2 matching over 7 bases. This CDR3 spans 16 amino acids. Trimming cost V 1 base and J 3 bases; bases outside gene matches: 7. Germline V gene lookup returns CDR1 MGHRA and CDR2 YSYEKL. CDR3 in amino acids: CASSQVGGSDTDTQYF. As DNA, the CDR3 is TGCGCCAGCAGCCAAGTGGGCGGGAGTGATACAGATACGCAGTATTTT.

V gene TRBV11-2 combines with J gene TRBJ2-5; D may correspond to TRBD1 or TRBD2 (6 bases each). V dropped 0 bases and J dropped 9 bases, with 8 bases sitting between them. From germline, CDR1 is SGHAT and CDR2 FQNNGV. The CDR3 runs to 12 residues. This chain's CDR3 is CASSLERGAQYF. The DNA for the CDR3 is TGTGCCAGCAGCTTAGAGAGGGGGGCCCAGTACTTC.

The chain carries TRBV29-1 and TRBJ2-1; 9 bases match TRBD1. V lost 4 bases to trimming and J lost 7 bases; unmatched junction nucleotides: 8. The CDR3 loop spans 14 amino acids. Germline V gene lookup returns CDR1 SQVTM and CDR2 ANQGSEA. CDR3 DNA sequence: TGCAGCGTTGGGGACAGGGACTTGGGAAATGAGCAGTTCTTC. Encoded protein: CSVGDRDLGNEQFF.

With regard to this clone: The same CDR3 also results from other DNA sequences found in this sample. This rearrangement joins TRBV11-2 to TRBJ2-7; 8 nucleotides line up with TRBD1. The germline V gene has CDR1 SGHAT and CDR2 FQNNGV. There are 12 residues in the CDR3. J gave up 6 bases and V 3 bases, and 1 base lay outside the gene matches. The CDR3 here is CASSFTGGEQYF. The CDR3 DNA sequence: TGTGCCAGCAGCTTCACAGGGGGCGAGCAGTACTTC.

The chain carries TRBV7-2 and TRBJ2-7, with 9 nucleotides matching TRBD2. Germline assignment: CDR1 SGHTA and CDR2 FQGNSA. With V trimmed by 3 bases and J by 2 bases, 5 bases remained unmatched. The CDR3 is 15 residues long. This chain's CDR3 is CASSFSGRLPYEQYF. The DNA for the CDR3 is TGTGCCAGCAGCTTTAGCGGGAGATTACCCTACGAGCAGTACTTC.

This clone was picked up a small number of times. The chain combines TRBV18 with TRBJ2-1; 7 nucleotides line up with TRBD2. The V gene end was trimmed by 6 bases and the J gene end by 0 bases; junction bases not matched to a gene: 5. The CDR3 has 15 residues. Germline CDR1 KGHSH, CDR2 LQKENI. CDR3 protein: CASSGGRPSYNEQFF. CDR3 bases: TGTGCCAGCTCGGGCGGGAGACCCTCCTACAATGAGCAGTTCTTC.

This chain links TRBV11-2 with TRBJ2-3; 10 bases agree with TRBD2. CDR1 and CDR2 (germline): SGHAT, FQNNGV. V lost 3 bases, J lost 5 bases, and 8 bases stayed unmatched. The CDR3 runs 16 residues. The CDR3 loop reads CASSLPSGRIIDTQYF. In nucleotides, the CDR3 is TGTGCCAGCAGCTTGCCTAGCGGGAGAATAATAGATACGCAGTATTTT. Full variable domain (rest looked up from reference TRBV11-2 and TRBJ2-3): EAGVAQSPRYKIIEKRQSVAFWCNPISGHATLYWYQQILGQGPKLLIQFQNNGVVDDSQLPKDRFSAERLKGVDSTLKIQPAKLEDSAVYLCASSLPSGRIIDTQYFGPGTRLTVL.

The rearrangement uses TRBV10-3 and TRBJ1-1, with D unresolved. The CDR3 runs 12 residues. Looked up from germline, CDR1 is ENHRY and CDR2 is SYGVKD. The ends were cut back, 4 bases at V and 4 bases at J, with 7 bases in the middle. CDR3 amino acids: CAISGGATEAFF. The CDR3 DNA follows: TGTGCCATCAGTGGGGGAGCCACTGAAGCTTTCTTT.

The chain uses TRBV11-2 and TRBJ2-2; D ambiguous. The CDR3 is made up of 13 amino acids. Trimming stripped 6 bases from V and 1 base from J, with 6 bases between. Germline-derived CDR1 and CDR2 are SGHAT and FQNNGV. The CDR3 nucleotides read TGTGCCAGCAGGCCAGGGAACACCGGGGAGCTGTTTTTT. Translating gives CASRPGNTGELFF.